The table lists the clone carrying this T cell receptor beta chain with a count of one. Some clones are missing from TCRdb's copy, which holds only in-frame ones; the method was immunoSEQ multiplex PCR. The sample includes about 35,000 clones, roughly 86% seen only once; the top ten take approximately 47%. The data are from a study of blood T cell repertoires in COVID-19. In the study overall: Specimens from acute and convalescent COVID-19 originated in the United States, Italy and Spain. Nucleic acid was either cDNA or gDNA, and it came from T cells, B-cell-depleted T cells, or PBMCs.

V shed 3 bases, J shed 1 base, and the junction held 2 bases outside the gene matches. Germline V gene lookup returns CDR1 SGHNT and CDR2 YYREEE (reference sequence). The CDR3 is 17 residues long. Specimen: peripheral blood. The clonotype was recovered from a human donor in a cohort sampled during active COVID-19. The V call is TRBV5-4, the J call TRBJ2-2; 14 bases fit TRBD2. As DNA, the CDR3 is TGTGCCAGCAGCTCAGGGACTAGCGGGGGGAACACCGGGGAGCTGTTTTTT. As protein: CASSSGTSGGNTGELFF.